This entry lists 23 T cell receptor beta chains sequenced from one sample in a study of blood T cell repertoires in COVID-19. This table comes from immunoSEQ multiplex PCR, and its TCRdb copy is limited to in-frame clones, with some not included. The table includes around 200,000 clones, roughly 89% detected once. The specimen sequenced was PBMCs or T cells enriched from blood (not recorded which). The receptor set was obtained from a woman aged 40 to 55 with acute COVID-19.

CDR3 residues: CASRPRTRSYNEQFF. CDR3 nucleotides: TGTGCCAGCAGACCCCGGACACGCTCCTACAATGAGCAGTTCTTC. The J gene is TRBJ2-1, the V gene TRBV6-5, with a possible D match to TRBD1 (5 bases). CDR3 length: 15 amino acids. The V gene lost 6 bases and the J gene lost 0 bases, with 12 bases spanning the gap. Germline assignment: CDR1 MNHEY and CDR2 SVGAGI.

The V and J genes are TRBV19 and TRBJ1-1, with D possibly being TRBD1 (6 bases). The CDR3 has 15 amino acids. The germline V gene has CDR1 LNHDA and CDR2 SQIVND (reference sequence). The ends were cut back, 3 bases at V and 1 base at J, with 12 bases in the middle. CDR3 bases: TGTGCCAGTAGTATCCGGACAGTACCGAACACTGAAGCTTTCTTT. As protein: CASSIRTVPNTEAFF.

The V call is TRBV27, the J call TRBJ2-1; 9 nucleotides agree with TRBD2. The CDR3 is 14 residues long. Germline loops: CDR1 MNHEY, CDR2 SMNVEV (reference sequence). V trimming: 6 bases; J trimming: 5 bases; junction bases outside the gene matches: 5. The CDR3 spells CASSASGVNNEQFF. The DNA of the CDR3 is TGTGCCAGCAGCGCTAGCGGGGTCAACAATGAGCAGTTCTTC.

The chain employs TRBV6-5 and TRBJ2-7; possible D gene TRBD1, 6 bases. CDR3 length: 14 residues. V lost 8 bases and J 4 bases, leaving 18 bases between the germline ends. CDR1 MNHEY and CDR2 SVGAGI come from the germline V gene. In nucleotides, the CDR3 is TGTGCCAGCTCCCGGGCGGCTAGGGGGTACGAGCAGTACTTC. Its protein is CASSRAARGYEQYF.

The chain employs TRBV13 and TRBJ1-2; 7 bases are shared with TRBD1. Germline assignment: CDR1 PRHDT and CDR2 FYEKMQ (reference sequence). V was pared by 2 bases and J by 6 bases, with 6 bases of the junction left unmatched. The CDR3 covers 14 residues. The DNA for the CDR3 is TGTGCCAGCAGCTTAAGGGGGCTAGCCCATGGCTACACCTTC. This codes for CASSLRGLAHGYTF.

This clone appeared a single time. V and J are TRBV6-2 or TRBV6-3 and TRBJ1-1, with 8 bases lining up with TRBD1. The V and J ends lost 4 bases and 5 bases, in that order; junction bases with no gene match: 9. CDR3 length equals 15 residues. Germline assignment: CDR1 MNHEY and CDR2 SVGEGT. The CDR3 sequence: CASSSTGAGRTEAFF. For the CDR3, the DNA is TGTGCCAGCAGTTCGACAGGGGCTGGTAGGACTGAAGCTTTCTTT.

The genes are TRBV19 and TRBJ2-7; TRBD1 agrees at 9 bases. Germline V CDR1 and CDR2: LNHDA, SQIVND (reference sequence). The CDR3 covers 14 residues. The V segment lost 4 bases and the J segment 7 bases; nucleotides outside the gene matches: 8. The CDR3 region has the DNA TGTGCCAGTAGTAAGGGACAGGGTTTTCAGGAGCAGTACTTC. Its protein is CASSKGQGFQEQYF.

The V gene is TRBV9, the J gene TRBJ1-2; D is possibly TRBD1 (6 bases). The length of the CDR3 is 13 residues. The V end was cut by 3 bases, the J end by 0 bases, with 6 bases between. Germline-derived CDR1 and CDR2 are SGDLS and YYNGEE. CDR3 in DNA: TGTGCCAGCAGCGGACAGGCTAACTATGGCTACACCTTC. It codes for CASSGQANYGYTF.

The rearrangement uses TRBV7-9 and TRBJ1-1, with a weak D call TRBD1 (6 bases). V lost 3 bases to trimming and J lost 2 bases, with 13 bases between them. CDR3 length: 15 amino acids. Looked up from germline, CDR1 is SEHNR and CDR2 is FQNEAQ (reference sequence). This CDR3 reads CASSFGSGVNTEAFF. The CDR3 DNA is TGTGCCAGCAGCTTTGGATCAGGGGTCAACACTGAAGCTTTCTTT.

This chain joins TRBV7-2 and TRBJ1-4; the D gene is possibly TRBD1 (6 bases). Trimming shortened V by 5 bases and J by 7 bases, and 14 bases separated the two germline ends. The CDR3 runs to 14 residues. Germline lookup yields CDR1 SGHTA and CDR2 FQGNSA. CDR3 DNA: TGTGCCAGCAGCCTCAGGGGTATTGGTGAAAAACTGTTTTTT. It codes for CASSLRGIGEKLFF.

In this sample, this clone turned up a few times. This chain links TRBV9 with TRBJ2-2; maybe TRBD2 (6 bases). The V gene's germline CDR1 is SGDLS and CDR2 YYNGEE. The CDR3 extends over 14 amino acids. Trimming left V 3 bases short and J 4 bases short, with 10 bases between. This CDR3 reads CASSGRDVTGELFF. CDR3 DNA: TGTGCCAGCAGCGGGAGGGACGTCACCGGGGAGCTGTTTTTT.

The rearrangement links TRBV4-2 to TRBJ1-4; D call uncertain. CDR3 length equals 17 residues. Trimming stripped 0 bases from V and 6 bases from J, with 17 bases between. Looked up from germline, CDR1 is LGHNA and CDR2 is YNFKEQ. This CDR3 is CASSQDPGGPRDEKLFF. Written as DNA, the CDR3 is TGTGCCAGCAGCCAAGATCCAGGAGGACCCCGGGATGAAAAACTGTTTTTT.

CDR3 protein: CASSLALASGVNEQFF. The CDR3 DNA sequence: TGTGCCAGCAGCTTAGCGTTGGCTAGCGGGGTGAATGAGCAGTTCTTC. The rearrangement uses TRBV7-2 and TRBJ2-1; 9 nucleotides match TRBD2. CDR1 and CDR2 (germline): SGHTA, FQGNSA. This CDR3 spans 16 amino acids. Trimming removed 0 bases from V and 7 bases from J; junction bases left unmatched: 7.

The chain carries TRBV18 and TRBJ2-1, with D perhaps TRBD2 (5 bases). Germline V gene sequence: CDR1 KGHSH, CDR2 LQKENI. This CDR3 is 13 amino acids long. The V end lost 3 bases, the J end lost 13 bases, and 16 bases lay between the germline ends. The DNA of the CDR3 is TGTGCCAGCTCACCCCGAGCAGAGGGTGGTCAGTTCTTC. As protein: CASSPRAEGGQFF.

V and J are TRBV6-5 and TRBJ1-6; 7 nucleotides align to TRBD1. CDR3 length: 14 residues. In germline, CDR1 is MNHEY, CDR2 SVGAGI. Losses at the gene ends were 6 bases for V and 3 bases for J; bases not matched to a gene: 2. The chain's CDR3 is CASSWDSYNSPLHF. CDR3 bases: TGTGCCAGCAGCTGGGACAGCTATAATTCACCCCTCCACTTT.

This chain links TRBV11-2 with TRBJ1-4, with D uncertain. This CDR3 spans 15 amino acids. Germline V gene sequence: CDR1 SGHAT, CDR2 FQNNGV. Trimming took 0 bases from V and 4 from J, leaving 9 bases between them. CDR3 amino acids: CASSLEGRINEKLFF. As DNA, the CDR3 is TGTGCCAGCAGCTTAGAGGGCAGAATTAATGAAAAACTGTTTTTT.

J is TRBJ1-1 and V is TRBV4-3; D gene ambiguous. There are 13 residues in the CDR3. Germline V CDR1 and CDR2: LGHNA, YSLEER. V dropped 1 base and J dropped 5 bases, with 8 bases sitting between them. The CDR3 region is CASSQVVGTEAFF. For the CDR3, the DNA is TGCGCCAGCAGCCAAGTTGTCGGGACTGAAGCTTTCTTT.

The chain employs TRBV27 and TRBJ1-2; the D gene is possibly TRBD1 (6 bases). The CDR3 is 15 residues long. V was pared by 5 bases and J by 0 bases, with 13 bases between. From germline, CDR1 is MNHEY and CDR2 SMNVEV (reference sequence). The DNA for the CDR3 is TGTGCCAGCAGTCCCCCCGGGGGGCCTAACTATGGCTACACCTTC. Protein sequence: CASSPPGGPNYGYTF.

This clone was seen just once. V and J are TRBV7-2 and TRBJ2-2; 8 bases match TRBD2. The CDR3 is 16 residues long. Germline CDR1 is SGHTA and CDR2 is FQGNSA. After removal of 5 bases from V and 0 bases from J, the junction contained 5 bases not matched to a gene. CDR3 residues: CASSPIAGTNTGELFF. The CDR3 DNA sequence: TGTGCCAGCAGCCCCATAGCGGGAACGAACACCGGGGAGCTGTTTTTT.

The chain joins TRBV6-5 to TRBJ1-4; D gene uncertain. This CDR3 is 14 amino acids long. With 0 bases removed from V and 1 base from J, the gap between germline ends came to 3 bases. Germline CDR1 is MNHEY and CDR2 is SVGAGI. The CDR3 reads CASSYSRTNEKLFF. The CDR3 bases are TGTGCCAGCAGTTACTCGAGAACTAATGAAAAACTGTTTTTT.

The V gene is TRBV6-5, the J gene TRBJ2-4; 8 bases agree with TRBD1. The CDR3 loop spans 13 amino acids. The germline V gene encodes CDR1 MNHEY and CDR2 SVGAGI. V dropped 6 bases and J dropped 7; count of bases not matched to a gene: 5. CDR3 sequence: CASSHRGFNIQYF. CDR3 nucleotides: TGTGCCAGCAGCCACAGGGGGTTTAACATTCAGTACTTC.

This clone came up a few times. The chain is built from TRBV6-1 and TRBJ1-4; 7 bases line up with TRBD1. V trimming: 2 bases; J trimming: 11 bases; junction bases outside the gene matches: 11. The CDR3 covers 15 residues. Germline lookup yields CDR1 MNHNS and CDR2 SASEGT. This chain's CDR3 is CASSETGQATSKLFF. The CDR3 nucleotides are TGTGCCAGCAGTGAAACCGGACAGGCTACCAGCAAACTGTTTTTT.

J is TRBJ2-3 and V is TRBV19, with 8 bases fitting TRBD2. The J segment lost 0 bases and the V segment lost 0 bases, leaving 17 bases of the junction unmatched. The CDR3 consists of 21 residues. Germline CDR1 LNHDA, CDR2 SQIVND (reference sequence). The CDR3 nucleotides read TGTGCCAGTAGTATAGATCTCGGGGACGGTGAACCGGGGGGGAGCACAGATACGCAGTATTTT. This encodes CASSIDLGDGEPGGSTDTQYF. The whole variable domain, filled in from reference TRBV19 and TRBJ2-3, reads DGGITQSPKYLFRKEGQNVTLSCEQNLNHDAMYWYRQDPGQGLRLIYYSQIVNDFQKGDIAEGYSVSREKKESFPLTVTSAQKNPTAFYLCASSIDLGDGEPGGSTDTQYFGPGTRLTVL.